These T cell receptor beta chains were read from a single sample in a study of blood T cell repertoires in COVID-19. The protocol was immunoSEQ multiplex PCR, while the TCRdb copy is restricted to in-frame clones and leaves out a portion. The sample gives around 200,000 clones, 88% of which show up once; 2.6% is in the top ten. Sequencing input: PBMCs or T cells enriched from blood (not recorded which). These TCRs come from a young woman who had recovered from COVID-19. CDR3s include the opening cysteine and the closing phenylalanine or tryptophan. Fields, in order: CDR3 DNA, CDR3 protein, J gene, D gene, V gene, clone size, CDR3 length. D genes are given only for firm matches. Size values are once, few and many counts, or a class for expanded clones, and some rows have none.

TGTGCCAGCAGCTTAGACGCTCGGCAGCCCCAGCATTTT CASSLDARQPQHF TRBJ1-5 - TRBV11-1 - 13
TGTGCCACCGACGACAGGGCGAGCTATCAGCCCCAGCATTTT CATDDRASYQPQHF TRBJ1-5 TRBD1 TRBV19 - 14
TGTGCCAGCAGCAGAACAGGGGTGAACACTGAAGCTTTCTTT CASSRTGVNTEAFF TRBJ1-1 TRBD1 TRBV9 - 14
TGCGCCAGCAGCCAAGATCAGGGGTGGGGCACTGAAGCTTTCTTT CASSQDQGWGTEAFF TRBJ1-1 - TRBV4-3 - 15
TGTGCCAGCAGCTTAGGGGGGCTAGCGGGCCCCCAAGAGACCCAGTACTTC CASSLGGLAGPQETQYF TRBJ2-5 TRBD2 TRBV11-2 - 17
TGTGCCAGCTCACCTAGGACAGGGGTGAACACTGAAGCTTTCTTT CASSPRTGVNTEAFF TRBJ1-1 TRBD1 TRBV18 once 15
TGTGCCAGCAGTGCCCAGGGGGCGCTGAACTATGGCTACACCTTC CASSAQGALNYGYTF TRBJ1-2 TRBD1 TRBV9 - 15
TGTGCCAGCAGTTACTTCCGTGTTCCGGACTTCTCTGGGGCCAACGTCCTGACTTTC CASSYFRVPDFSGANVLTF TRBJ2-6 - TRBV6-2/TRBV6-3 - 19
TGCGCCAGCAGCCAAGGATGGACAGGGGGCCACGAGCAGTACTTC CASSQGWTGGHEQYF TRBJ2-7 TRBD1 TRBV4-3 once 15
TGCGCCAGCAGCTTAATTTCCACAATAATGAACACTGAAGCTTTCTTT CASSLISTIMNTEAFF TRBJ1-1 - TRBV5-1 - 16